This TCR beta chain was profiled in a study of T cell responses to AZD1222 COVID-19 vaccine. The table came from immunoSEQ multiplex PCR; TCRdb's copy has only in-frame clones and leaves some out. The sample carries some 150,000 clones, about nine tenths recorded once. Study-wide findings and caveats: Only a handful of AZD1222 recipients were seropositive at baseline. White British people made up most donors, females outnumbered males, and clonal diversity was possibly underestimated.

This clone has a handful of counts. What it recognizes is unknown. CDR3 length equals 13 residues. The V and J ends lost 5 bases and 2 bases, in that order; junction bases with no gene match: 0. Germline CDR1 is ENHRY and CDR2 is SYGVKD. The starting material was peripheral blood, obtained 28 days after the second AZD1222 dose. The chain employs TRBV10-3 and TRBJ2-7; TRBD2 matches at 10 bases. The receptor comes from an adult who received the AZD1222 COVID-19 vaccine. For the CDR3, the DNA is TGTGCCATCAGTCTAGCGGGGGCCTACGAGCAGTACTTC. The encoded protein is CAISLAGAYEQYF.